This T cell receptor beta chain appears in the sequencing data of a study of blood T cell repertoires in COVID-19. Membership in each cohort depended on participant-reported clinical history. Produced via immunoSEQ multiplex PCR; TCRdb's table is partial and in-frame only. The data contain under 200,000 clones, around 89% of them singletons. V dropped 4 bases and J dropped 10; count of bases not matched to a gene: 6. The CDR3 sequence is 13 residues long. Germline values: CDR1 SGHTA, CDR2 FQGNSA. The source material was PBMCs or T cells enriched from blood (not recorded which). This clonotype originated in a young woman who had recovered from COVID-19. The chain joins TRBV7-2 to TRBJ2-1; 8 nucleotides line up with TRBD2. The CDR3 sequence: CASSSDPSGEQFF. In DNA form, the CDR3 reads TGTGCCAGCAGCTCCGACCCTAGCGGGGAGCAGTTCTTC.